The 21 T cell receptor beta chains reported below all come from one sample, sequenced in a study of cytomegalovirus exposure and HLA in healthy donors. The PCR contained 60 Vbeta and 13 Jbeta primers. Repertoires were generated with immunoSEQ multiplex PCR, while TCRdb's copy carries only in-frame clones and drops some. The table shows 120,000 or so clones, with about 78% occurring only once. The sequencing sample was made of PBMCs. The receptor set was obtained from a female donor in good health and CMV-seronegative.

As for this clone: Germline is not matched at one junction end, which may reflect a read error. The chain joins TRBV27 to TRBJ2-6; maybe TRBD1 (5 bases). This CDR3 spans 15 amino acids. Looked up from germline, CDR1 is MNHEY and CDR2 is SMNVEV (reference sequence). The CDR3 is CASSLLVSGANGLTF. The CDR3, as DNA: TGTGCCAGCAGTTTGCTAGTCTCTGGGGCCAACGGCCTGACTTTC.

This clone was seen more than once but under ten times. CDR3 protein: CASSELAGGENEQFF. CDR3 coding DNA: TGTGCCAGCAGTGAGCTAGCGGGGGGGGAGAATGAGCAGTTCTTC. The chain uses TRBV2 and TRBJ2-1; 12 positions agree with TRBD2. In germline, CDR1 is SNHLY, CDR2 FYNNEI. CDR3 length: 15 amino acids. With V trimmed by 3 bases and J by 7 bases, 4 bases remained unmatched.

The rearrangement links TRBV19 to TRBJ1-1; D is ambiguous. Looked up from germline, CDR1 is LNHDA and CDR2 is SQIVND (reference sequence). Trimming cost V 6 bases and J 4 bases, with 9 bases left between them. The CDR3 is 12 residues long. In nucleotides, the CDR3 is TGTGCCAGTAGATTGGGGAGCACTGAAGCTTTCTTT. Translating it yields CASRLGSTEAFF.

The chain recombines TRBV7-9 with TRBJ2-1; TRBD2 matches 10 bases. This CDR3 contains 14 residues. Germline loops: CDR1 SEHNR, CDR2 FQNEAQ (reference sequence). Germline trimming cut 2 bases from V and 7 bases from J; bases unmatched to any gene: 2. The CDR3 loop is CASSLQREGNEQFF. The DNA for the CDR3 is TGTGCCAGCAGCTTACAGCGGGAGGGGAATGAGCAGTTCTTC.

The rearrangement uses TRBV13 and TRBJ2-1; 10 nucleotides line up with TRBD1. The CDR3 is made up of 17 amino acids. The ends lost 0 bases at V and 2 bases at J; junction bases unmatched: 4. Germline V gene sequence: CDR1 PRHDT, CDR2 FYEKMQ (reference sequence). This CDR3 reads CASSLGGTGDTYNEQFF. In nucleotides, the CDR3 is TGTGCCAGCAGCTTAGGGGGGACAGGGGATACCTACAATGAGCAGTTCTTC.

The genes are TRBV30 and TRBJ2-4; the D gene is possibly TRBD1 (6 bases). This CDR3 has 12 amino acids. Germline CDR1 and CDR2: GTSNPN and SVGIG (reference sequence). Between the trimmed V and J ends, which lost 5 bases and 8 bases, there was a span of 13 bases. CDR3 protein: CAWAQGRDIQYF. The DNA for the CDR3 is TGTGCCTGGGCACAGGGTAGGGACATTCAGTACTTC.

This chain uses TRBV27 with TRBJ2-2, with D perhaps TRBD1 (6 bases). CDR3 length: 14 amino acids. Germline lookup yields CDR1 MNHEY and CDR2 SMNVEV (reference sequence). V lost 3 bases and J lost 7, with 12 bases in between. The CDR3 protein is CASSFIGGRGELFF. The CDR3 nucleotides are TGTGCCAGCAGTTTTATAGGGGGTCGCGGGGAGCTGTTTTTT.

The chain employs TRBV6-1 and TRBJ2-4, with 7 bases matching TRBD1. This CDR3 has 15 amino acids. V shed 2 bases, J shed 4 bases, and the junction held 5 bases outside the gene matches. Germline CDR1 reads MNHNS; CDR2 reads SASEGT. Here the CDR3 reads CASSERTGGKNIQYF. The CDR3, as DNA: TGTGCCAGCAGTGAAAGGACAGGCGGTAAAAACATTCAGTACTTC.

The chain combines TRBV25-1 with TRBJ2-1; D might be TRBD1 (6 bases). Trimming pared 1 base from V and 9 bases from J, leaving 19 bases between. Germline V CDR1 and CDR2: MGHDK, SYGVNS. The CDR3 extends over 16 amino acids. CDR3 sequence reads: CASSELGTPRASEQFF. The CDR3 DNA reads as TGTGCCAGCAGTGAATTAGGGACACCCCGTGCGAGTGAGCAGTTCTTC.

The rearrangement joins TRBV7-6 to TRBJ1-1, with D perhaps TRBD1 (5 bases). The CDR3 sequence is 15 residues long. Trimming pared 4 bases from V and 1 base from J, leaving 13 bases between. CDR1 and CDR2 from the germline V gene are SGHVS and FNYEAQ. The CDR3 DNA sequence: TGTGCCAGCAGCTGGTCGGGGGGAGGGAACACTGAAGCTTTCTTT. Its translation is CASSWSGGGNTEAFF.

As to this clone: One junction end disagrees with the germline gene, perhaps due to a read error. The gene calls are TRBV7-9 and TRBJ2-7; perhaps TRBD1 as D (6 bases). Germline V lookup: CDR1 SEHNR, CDR2 FQNEAQ (reference sequence). The CDR3 has 16 amino acids. CDR3 protein: CSSSPPGHRDSYEQYF. CDR3 sequence (DNA): TGTTCCAGCAGCCCCCCGGGGCACAGGGATTCCTACGAGCAGTACTTC. The whole variable domain, remainder taken from reference TRBV7-9 and TRBJ2-7, is DTGVSQNPRHKITKRGQNVTFRCDPISEHNRLYWYRQTLGQGPEFLTYFQNEAQLEKSRLLSDRFSAERPKGSFSTLEIQRTEQGDSAMYLCSSSPPGHRDSYEQYFGPGTRLTVT.

V usage is TRBV6-6 and J usage is TRBJ2-7, with TRBD1 matching over 8 bases. The V segment lost 4 bases and the J segment 3 bases; nucleotides outside the gene matches: 5. Per germline, CDR1 MNHNY and CDR2 SVGAGI (reference sequence). CDR3 length: 14 amino acids. CDR3 loop: CASSSGQGHYEQYF. CDR3 bases: TGTGCCAGCAGTTCAGGACAGGGCCACTACGAGCAGTACTTC.

This chain uses TRBV11-3 with TRBJ2-3; TRBD2 agrees at 10 bases. The germline V gene encodes CDR1 SGHNT and CDR2 YENEEA. V was clipped by 3 bases and J by 5 bases; unmatched bases: 14. The CDR3 contains 18 residues. CDR3 coding DNA: TGTGCCAGCAGCTTGGGACTTATAGCGGGGGGCGAGAAAGATACGCAGTATTTT. This sequence encodes CASSLGLIAGGEKDTQYF.

The chain couples TRBV7-9 to TRBJ1-1, with D perhaps TRBD1 (5 bases). The germline V gene encodes CDR1 SEHNR and CDR2 FQNEAQ (reference sequence). The CDR3 runs 17 residues. Trimming took off 1 base at V and 4 bases at J, with 19 bases between the two ends. CDR3 DNA: TGTGCCAGCAGCTTAGACGAACGCACCCCCGGGGGCACTGAAGCTTTCTTT. Protein sequence: CASSLDERTPGGTEAFF.

This clone was seen more than once but under ten times. In DNA form, the CDR3 reads TGTGCCAGCAGCTTAGAGGCGGGCAGAGATACGCAGTATTTT. This sequence encodes CASSLEAGRDTQYF. The chain couples TRBV7-2 to TRBJ2-3, with a weak D call TRBD2 (5 bases). The CDR3 runs to 14 residues. V was cut by 1 base and J by 5 bases, with 10 bases left in between. Germline CDR1 reads SGHTA; CDR2 reads FQGNSA.

The chain uses TRBV6-1 and TRBJ1-1, with TRBD1 as a possible D gene (5 bases). Germline V gene sequence: CDR1 MNHNS, CDR2 SASEGT. The CDR3 loop spans 15 amino acids. V lost 3 bases and J 3 bases, leaving 14 bases between the germline ends. The CDR3 DNA reads TGTGCCAGCAGTGAGCGGGAAATAGGGGACACTGAAGCTTTCTTT. This gives the protein CASSEREIGDTEAFF.

The chain couples TRBV12-5 to TRBJ1-1, with 7 positions matching TRBD1. The CDR3 covers 13 residues. Trimming removed 5 bases from V and 8 bases from J; junction bases left unmatched: 8. Germline V CDR1 and CDR2: LGHNT, FRNRAP. CDR3 sequence: CASGPQGGIEAFF. For the CDR3, the DNA is TGTGCTAGTGGTCCGCAGGGGGGCATCGAAGCTTTCTTT.

The chain couples TRBV28 to TRBJ2-3; D possibly corresponds to TRBD2 (6 bases). Germline V lookup: CDR1 MDHEN, CDR2 SYDVKM. This CDR3 is 16 amino acids long. V was shortened by 4 bases and J by 3 bases, with 17 bases between the two germline ends. CDR3 region: CASSYLEGGGTDTQYF. CDR3 coding DNA: TGTGCCAGCAGTTATTTAGAGGGAGGAGGGACAGATACGCAGTATTTT. Supplemented by reference TRBV28 and TRBJ2-3, the full variable domain reads DVKVTQSSRYLVKRTGEKVFLECVQDMDHENMFWYRQDPGLGLRLIYFSYDVKMKEKGDIPEGYSVSREKKERFSLILESASTNQTSMYLCASSYLEGGGTDTQYFGPGTRLTVL.

The rearrangement joins TRBV4-1 to TRBJ2-1, with D possibly TRBD1 on 6 matching bases. Germline V CDR1 and CDR2: MGHRA, YSYEKL. CDR3 size: 16 residues. V was trimmed by 3 bases and J by 3 bases, leaving 15 bases between them. The CDR3 loop reads CASSHPTDRNYNEQFF. For the CDR3, the DNA is TGCGCCAGCAGCCATCCTACGGACAGAAACTACAATGAGCAGTTCTTC.

V is TRBV28 and J is TRBJ2-7; TRBD2 aligns across 8 bases. The CDR3 consists of 13 residues. Trimming cost V 6 bases and J 5 bases; bases outside gene matches: 6. Looked up from germline, CDR1 is MDHEN and CDR2 is SYDVKM. DNA for the CDR3: TGTGCCAGCAGGCTCAGCGGGAGAGACGAGCAGTACTTC. This codes for CASRLSGRDEQYF.

The CDR3, as DNA: TGTGCCAGCAGCCAAGATGTCAGGGTGGGCTACACCTTC. Translation gives CASSQDVRVGYTF. The chain joins TRBV4-2 to TRBJ1-2; D might be TRBD1 (5 bases). The germline CDR1 and CDR2 sequences are LGHNA and YNFKEQ. This CDR3 has 13 residues. Deletions cut 0 bases from V and 8 bases from J, with 10 bases between.